These T cell receptor beta chains were read from a single sample in a study of cytomegalovirus exposure and HLA in healthy donors. Here immunoSEQ multiplex PCR was the method, and the copy in TCRdb shows in-frame clones only, minus some. The repertoire holds approximately 130,000 clones, with roughly 82% as singletons. Sequencing was done on a sample of PBMCs. These receptors originate from a man aged 50 to 59 in good health and CMV-seronegative. CDR3s include the opening cysteine and the closing phenylalanine or tryptophan. D genes are given only for firm matches. Rows may omit the clone size; those that give it use once, few, many or a size class.

abundance: .
d_gene: TRBD1
j_gene: TRBJ1-4
v_gene: TRBV19
CDR3nt: TGTGCCAGTAGGGGGACAGGGGAGATTGAAAAACTGTTTTTT
CDR3aa: CASRGTGEIEKLFF

abundance: .
d_gene: .
j_gene: TRBJ2-2
v_gene: TRBV2
CDR3nt: TGTGCCAGCAGGGCGGGGACTTCGAACACCGGGGAGCTGTTTTTT
CDR3aa: CASRAGTSNTGELFF

abundance: .
d_gene: .
j_gene: TRBJ1-5
v_gene: TRBV19
CDR3nt: TGTGCCAGTAGTACCGTCAGGGTAAATCAGCCCCAGCATTTT
CDR3aa: CASSTVRVNQPQHF

abundance: .
d_gene: TRBD2
j_gene: TRBJ2-1
v_gene: TRBV30
CDR3nt: TGTGCCTGGAGTGTAGGGGCGGGGGGGCCACGGACTGAGCAGTTCTTC
CDR3aa: CAWSVGAGGPRTEQFF

abundance: .
d_gene: .
j_gene: TRBJ2-5
v_gene: TRBV6-5
CDR3nt: TGTGCCAGCAGTTACGGGCAGACCCAGTACTTC
CDR3aa: CASSYGQTQYF

abundance: few
d_gene: .
j_gene: TRBJ2-1
v_gene: TRBV5-1
CDR3nt: TGCGCCAGCAGTCCTTACACAGTTGACAATGAGCAGTTCTTC
CDR3aa: CASSPYTVDNEQFF

abundance: .
d_gene: .
j_gene: TRBJ2-5
v_gene: TRBV19
CDR3nt: TGTGCCAGTAGTATAGATCGGGGGACCCAGTACTTC
CDR3aa: CASSIDRGTQYF

abundance: .
d_gene: TRBD1
j_gene: TRBJ1-1
v_gene: TRBV14
CDR3nt: TGTGCCAGCAGCCAAGAGTTATCGGGACAGTTGAACACTGAAGCTTTCTTT
CDR3aa: CASSQELSGQLNTEAFF

abundance: .
d_gene: .
j_gene: TRBJ1-6
v_gene: TRBV11-2
CDR3nt: TGTGCCAGCAGCGGGGTGGGGGCCATCCGCCGTAATTCACCCCTCCACTTT
CDR3aa: CASSGVGAIRRNSPLHF

abundance: .
d_gene: .
j_gene: TRBJ2-5
v_gene: TRBV5-1
CDR3nt: TGCGCCAGCAGTTCGGGAGTACAAGAGACCCAGTACTTC
CDR3aa: CASSSGVQETQYF

abundance: .
d_gene: TRBD1
j_gene: TRBJ1-1
v_gene: TRBV6-6
CDR3nt: TGTGCCAGTGGGGACAGTTCGAACACTGAAGCTTTCTTT
CDR3aa: CASGDSSNTEAFF

abundance: .
d_gene: TRBD2
j_gene: TRBJ2-1
v_gene: TRBV30
CDR3nt: TGTGCCTGGAGTGAAGGGGGGGCGGGGGGCAATGAGCAGTTCTTC
CDR3aa: CAWSEGGAGGNEQFF

abundance: .
d_gene: TRBD1
j_gene: TRBJ1-1
v_gene: TRBV5-6
CDR3nt: TGTGCCAGCAGCTCTTTGGGGACAGGGCGCACTGAAGCTTTCTTT
CDR3aa: CASSSLGTGRTEAFF

abundance: .
d_gene: TRBD2
j_gene: TRBJ2-5
v_gene: TRBV6-1
CDR3nt: TGTGCCAGCAGAAGACTAGCGGGAGACCAAGAGACCCAGTACTTC
CDR3aa: CASRRLAGDQETQYF

abundance: .
d_gene: .
j_gene: TRBJ1-5
v_gene: TRBV7-2
CDR3nt: TGTGCCAGCAGCCCCGGGAAGGATCAGCCCCAGCATTTT
CDR3aa: CASSPGKDQPQHF

abundance: .
d_gene: .
j_gene: TRBJ1-1
v_gene: TRBV30
CDR3nt: TGTGCCTGGAGTGTATATGGACTGGAAGCTTTCTTT
CDR3aa: CAWSVYGLEAFF

abundance: .
d_gene: TRBD1
j_gene: TRBJ2-6
v_gene: TRBV18
CDR3nt: TGTGCCAGCTCACCAGACAGGGTTGGGGCCAACGTCCTGACTTTC
CDR3aa: CASSPDRVGANVLTF

abundance: once
d_gene: .
j_gene: TRBJ2-6
v_gene: TRBV14
CDR3nt: TGTGCCAGCAGCCAGACTGCCGAAGGGGCCAACGTCCTGACTTTC
CDR3aa: CASSQTAEGANVLTF

abundance: .
d_gene: .
j_gene: TRBJ1-1
v_gene: TRBV11-2
CDR3nt: TGTGCCAGCAGCCCCAGTGCCTACACTGAAGCTTTCTTT
CDR3aa: CASSPSAYTEAFF

abundance: .
d_gene: .
j_gene: TRBJ1-4
v_gene: TRBV5-1
CDR3nt: TGCGCCAGCAGCTTCGGAGGGCGTACGTGGTTGAGTAATGAAAAACTGTTTTTT
CDR3aa: CASSFGGRTWLSNEKLFF

abundance: .
d_gene: .
j_gene: TRBJ1-1
v_gene: TRBV5-1
CDR3nt: TGCGCCAGCAGCCCCGACAGGTTGAACACTGAAGCTTTCTTT
CDR3aa: CASSPDRLNTEAFF

abundance: .
d_gene: TRBD2
j_gene: TRBJ2-1
v_gene: TRBV5-1
CDR3nt: TGCGCCAGCCTCGGTTTAGCGGGGGCCCAGGGAGAGCAGTTCTTC
CDR3aa: CASLGLAGAQGEQFF

abundance: .
d_gene: .
j_gene: TRBJ2-3
v_gene: TRBV6-6
CDR3nt: TGTGCCAGCAGCCCTGGGTCACCCCGGGTCCCAGATACGCAGTATTTT
CDR3aa: CASSPGSPRVPDTQYF

abundance: .
d_gene: .
j_gene: TRBJ2-1
v_gene: TRBV27
CDR3nt: TGTGCCAGCAGTTCAGGGACTTCAAGACAGTTCTTC
CDR3aa: CASSSGTSRQFF

abundance: .
d_gene: .
j_gene: TRBJ2-5
v_gene: TRBV9
CDR3nt: TGTGCCAGCAGCGTAGATAAGGGGAGGGAGACCCAGTACTTC
CDR3aa: CASSVDKGRETQYF

abundance: .
d_gene: .
j_gene: TRBJ2-6
v_gene: TRBV7-9
CDR3nt: TGTGCCAGCTCAGGAGGGCTCCTCATCTCTGGGGCCAACGTCCTGACTTTC
CDR3aa: CASSGGLLISGANVLTF

abundance: few
d_gene: .
j_gene: TRBJ2-4
v_gene: TRBV7-3
CDR3nt: TGTGCCAGCAGCGATGACAGTGGCATTCAGTACTTC
CDR3aa: CASSDDSGIQYF

abundance: .
d_gene: .
j_gene: TRBJ2-7
v_gene: TRBV4-1
CDR3nt: TGCGCCAGCAGCCCCCTTGACAACTCCTACGAGCAGTACTTC
CDR3aa: CASSPLDNSYEQYF

abundance: .
d_gene: .
j_gene: TRBJ1-5
v_gene: TRBV2
CDR3nt: TGTGCCAGCACAAGAGATAGCAATCAGCCCCAGCATTTT
CDR3aa: CASTRDSNQPQHF

abundance: .
d_gene: .
j_gene: TRBJ1-2
v_gene: TRBV7-6
CDR3nt: TGTGCCAGCAGCTTAGGAGCTAACTATGGCTACACCTTC
CDR3aa: CASSLGANYGYTF

abundance: .
d_gene: .
j_gene: TRBJ1-1
v_gene: TRBV9
CDR3nt: TGTGCCAGCAGCGTAACTACAGGGCTCGGGGCTACTGAAGCTTTCTTT
CDR3aa: CASSVTTGLGATEAFF

abundance: .
d_gene: .
j_gene: TRBJ2-7
v_gene: TRBV2
CDR3nt: TGTGCCAGCAGTGACGGGGGCTACGAGCAGTACTTC
CDR3aa: CASSDGGYEQYF

abundance: .
d_gene: TRBD1
j_gene: TRBJ1-2
v_gene: TRBV5-1
CDR3nt: TGCGCCAGCAGCTCGACAGGGGGGGATGGCTACACCTTC
CDR3aa: CASSSTGGDGYTF

abundance: .
d_gene: .
j_gene: TRBJ2-1
v_gene: TRBV5-5
CDR3nt: TGTGCCAGCAGCCCTACTCTACCCGCGCAACAGTTCTTC
CDR3aa: CASSPTLPAQQFF

abundance: few
d_gene: .
j_gene: TRBJ1-1
v_gene: TRBV13
CDR3nt: TGTGCCAGCAGCCAGCAGGGTAACACTGAAGCTTTCTTT
CDR3aa: CASSQQGNTEAFF

abundance: once
d_gene: .
j_gene: TRBJ2-5
v_gene: TRBV2
CDR3nt: TGTGCCAGCAGTTTCCGGACAGTTATCCAAGAGACCCAGTACTTC
CDR3aa: CASSFRTVIQETQYF

abundance: .
d_gene: .
j_gene: TRBJ1-6
v_gene: TRBV30
CDR3nt: TGTGCCTGGATTCCGGGACAAGTTAATTCACCCCTCCACTTT
CDR3aa: CAWIPGQVNSPLHF

abundance: .
d_gene: .
j_gene: TRBJ2-7
v_gene: TRBV30
CDR3nt: TGTGCCTGGAGCGCCCAAGTAAGAACAGGGGAGCAGTACTTC
CDR3aa: CAWSAQVRTGEQYF

abundance: .
d_gene: .
j_gene: TRBJ1-1
v_gene: TRBV19
CDR3nt: TGTGCCAGCATCACCGGGAACACTGAAGCTTTCTTT
CDR3aa: CASITGNTEAFF

abundance: .
d_gene: .
j_gene: TRBJ2-5
v_gene: TRBV11-2
CDR3nt: TGTGCCAGCAGCTTCGGGGGAACCCAAGAGACCCAGTACTTC
CDR3aa: CASSFGGTQETQYF

abundance: .
d_gene: TRBD2
j_gene: TRBJ2-5
v_gene: TRBV9
CDR3nt: TGTGCCAGCAGCGCCCTTTCTAGCGGGGAGACCCAGTACTTC
CDR3aa: CASSALSSGETQYF

abundance: .
d_gene: .
j_gene: TRBJ2-7
v_gene: TRBV7-2
CDR3nt: TGTGCCAGCAGCCCCCAAACATACGAGCAGTACTTC
CDR3aa: CASSPQTYEQYF

abundance: .
d_gene: .
j_gene: TRBJ2-6
v_gene: TRBV4-3
CDR3nt: TGCGCCAGCAGCCAAGAATACTATGGATACTCCTCTGGGGCCAACGTCCTGACTTTC
CDR3aa: CASSQEYYGYSSGANVLTF

abundance: .
d_gene: .
j_gene: TRBJ1-1
v_gene: TRBV2
CDR3nt: TGTGCCAGCAGCGTACAGGGGAACACTGAAGCTTTCTTT
CDR3aa: CASSVQGNTEAFF

abundance: .
d_gene: .
j_gene: TRBJ1-4
v_gene: TRBV7-2
CDR3nt: TGTGCCAGCAGCTTAAACAGGGTGGCTGAAAAACTGTTTTTT
CDR3aa: CASSLNRVAEKLFF